This is a list of T cell receptor beta chains from one sample in a study of breast tumors, draining lymph nodes, adjacent tissues. Each CDR3 protein is one row after TCRdb ran MiXCR on the multiplex PCR reads. This sample carries approximately 190,000 distinct CDR3 sequences, 30% to 40% of them seen once, and the ten largest clones take 4% to 5.5%. The sequencing sample was made of axillary lymph node tissue. These receptors were obtained from a female donor with breast cancer. Some clones in this sample may be carry-over from other donors' samples. CDR3s include the opening cysteine and the closing phenylalanine or tryptophan. D genes are given only for firm matches. Clone size is given for some rows only: seen once, a few or many times, or a class if the clone is expanded.

>many|TRBD2|TRBJ2-3|TRBV6-1
TGTGCCAGCGATAAAGGGACTAGCGGGGCGACAGATACGCAGTATTTT
CASDKGTSGATDTQYF
>many|TRBD1|TRBJ2-3|TRBV2
TGTGCCAGCAGTGAAAGACAGGGCGTCACAGATACGCAGTATTTT
CASSERQGVTDTQYF
>NA|NA|TRBJ2-1|TRBV6-5
TGTGCCAGCAGAATCAGACACCTCTACAATGAGCAGTTCTTC
CASRIRHLYNEQFF
>many|NA|TRBJ1-6|TRBV10-2
TGCGCCAGCAAAGAGCATTGGGCCGATTCATCCCTCCACTTT
CASKEHWADSSLHF
>NA|NA|TRBJ1-1|TRBV18
TGTGCCAGCTCGGGGATTTCCATGAACACTGAAGCTTTCTTT
CASSGISMNTEAFF
>NA|NA|TRBJ1-5|TRBV6-5
TGTGCCAGCAGTTGGACACAGAGTTTT
CASSWTQSF
>many|TRBD2|TRBJ2-1|TRBV20-1
TGCAGTGCTCCTGACCCAGCGGGGGAAGGGAATGAGCAGTTCTTC
CSAPDPAGEGNEQFF
>NA|NA|TRBJ1-2|TRBV12-3/TRBV12-4
TGTGCCAGCAGCCACACGGGGGGCTACACCTTC
CASSHTGGYTF
>once|NA|TRBJ1-3|TRBV5-1
TGCGCCAGCAGCTTGCCCCCTTACTCTGGAAACACCATATATTTT
CASSLPPYSGNTIYF
>many|NA|TRBJ2-7|TRBV5-4
TGTGCCAGCAGCTTCAACAGGGCCTACGAGCAGTACTTC
CASSFNRAYEQYF
>many|TRBD1|TRBJ1-2|TRBV6-6
TGTGCCAGCAGTCACCCCAGACAGGGGGATCATGGCTACACCTTC
CASSHPRQGDHGYTF
>NA|NA|TRBJ1-2|TRBV5-5
TGTGCCAGCAGCTTGCACAGGGCCGCCTATGGCTACACCTTC
CASSLHRAAYGYTF
>many|NA|TRBJ2-3|TRBV9
TGTGCCAGCAACCTCGACTGGAAAAGCACAGATACGCAGTATTTT
CASNLDWKSTDTQYF